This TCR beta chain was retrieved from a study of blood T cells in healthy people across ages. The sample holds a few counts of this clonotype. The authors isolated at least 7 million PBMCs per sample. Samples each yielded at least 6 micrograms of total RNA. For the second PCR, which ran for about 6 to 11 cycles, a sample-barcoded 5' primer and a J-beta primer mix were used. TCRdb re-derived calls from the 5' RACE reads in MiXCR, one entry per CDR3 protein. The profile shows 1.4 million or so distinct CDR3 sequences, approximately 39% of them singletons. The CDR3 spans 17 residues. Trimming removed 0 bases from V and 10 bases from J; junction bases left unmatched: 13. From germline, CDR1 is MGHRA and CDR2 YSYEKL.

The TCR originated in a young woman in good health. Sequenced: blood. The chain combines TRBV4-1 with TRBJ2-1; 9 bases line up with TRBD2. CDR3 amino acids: CASSQEWSVAGVREQFF. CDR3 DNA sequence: TGCGCCAGCAGCCAAGAATGGTCGGTAGCGGGGGTCCGGGAGCAGTTCTTC.